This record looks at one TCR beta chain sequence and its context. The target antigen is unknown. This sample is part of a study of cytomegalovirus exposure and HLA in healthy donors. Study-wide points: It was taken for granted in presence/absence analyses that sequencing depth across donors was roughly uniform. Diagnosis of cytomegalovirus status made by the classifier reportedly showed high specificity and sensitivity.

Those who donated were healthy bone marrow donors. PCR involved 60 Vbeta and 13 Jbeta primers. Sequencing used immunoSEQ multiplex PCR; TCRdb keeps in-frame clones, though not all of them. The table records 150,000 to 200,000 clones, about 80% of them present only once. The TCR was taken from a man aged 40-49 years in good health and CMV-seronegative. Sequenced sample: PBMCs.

CDR3 DNA sequence: TGTGCCAGTACCCAGAACACCGGGGAGCTGTTTTTT. Translation: CASTQNTGELFF. The gene calls are TRBV19 and TRBJ2-2, with no clear D. Germline V gene sequence: CDR1 LNHDA, CDR2 SQIVND (reference sequence). V lost 7 bases and J lost 1, with 4 bases in between. This CDR3 has 12 residues.